This record looks at one TCR beta chain sequence and its context. The V gene lost 1 base and the J gene lost 0 bases, with 12 bases spanning the gap. The V gene's germline CDR1 is LGHNA and CDR2 YNFKEQ. The CDR3 extends over 16 amino acids. These data belong to a study of blood T cell repertoires in COVID-19. Original handling: From reference gene primer amplification, estimates of nucleated cell counts were derived. Sequenced by immunoSEQ multiplex PCR; TCRdb stores in-frame clones only, minus some. V and J calls and clone size are given by that table; D and trimming were obtained from the DNA. The sample lists about 260,000 clones; approximately 80% were seen once.

The chain carries TRBV4-2 and TRBJ1-2; D is unresolved. This sequence was found in a human donor in a cohort sampled during active COVID-19. The sample taken for sequencing was peripheral blood. CDR3 nucleotide sequence: TGTGCCAGCAGCCAAGGTCCGTCCCCAGCTAACTATGGCTACACCTTC. It codes for CASSQGPSPANYGYTF.